This T cell receptor (beta chain) was identified in a study of blood T cell repertoires in COVID-19. The protocol was immunoSEQ multiplex PCR, while the TCRdb copy is restricted to in-frame clones and leaves out a portion. The sample yields about 180,000 clones, approximately 78% seen once. Germline loops: CDR1 SGDLS, CDR2 YYNGEE. The CDR3 is 13 residues long. Trimming left V 3 bases short and J 5 bases short, with 8 bases between. This clone was detected a few times. Material: PBMCs or T cells enriched from blood (not recorded which). This chain links TRBV9 with TRBJ2-2; D might be TRBD2 (6 bases). The TCR was taken from a woman aged 45 to 65 who had recovered from COVID-19. CDR3 amino acids: CASSEGLTGELFF. The CDR3 nucleotides read TGTGCCAGCAGCGAAGGACTAACCGGGGAGCTGTTTTTT. Filled out from reference TRBV9 and TRBJ2-2, the complete variable domain reads DSGVTQTPKHLITATGQRVTLRCSPRSGDLSVYWYQQSLDQGLQFLIQYYNGEERAKGNILERFSAQQFPDLHSELNLSSLELGDSALYFCASSEGLTGELFFGEGSRLTVL.